This T cell receptor beta chain was captured by sequencing in a study of T cells after yellow fever vaccination. Comments on this clonotype: The antigen remains unidentified.

General study points: Re-detected after boosting: most primary clones, 96% of CD4 and 88% of CD8. The secondary response was weaker, and its peak arrived faster, on day 5 versus 15. The CD4 compartment and the CD8 compartment contained a small share of clonotypes in common.

Template-switching 5'RACE yielded the TCR cDNA; a universal primer site and UMIs were added in the process. TCRdb passed the 5' RACE reads through MiXCR, listing each CDR3 protein once. The sample yields about 170,000 distinct CDR3 sequences, about 6% seen once. The CDR3 is 11 residues long. V shed 3 bases and J shed 12 bases, with 15 bases lying between them. Per germline, CDR1 GTSNPN and CDR2 SVGIG (reference sequence). The receptor was isolated from a man aged 18-30 years who received the YFV17D yellow fever vaccine. This chain connects TRBV30 to TRBJ2-7; no firm D call. This material consisted of CD4+ T cells sorted from PBMCs, taken on the day of the first yellow fever vaccination. The CDR3 coding sequence is TGTGCCTGGAGCCACGCGAATATGCCGTACTTC. Translated: CAWSHANMPYF. Looking up the rest from reference TRBV30 and TRBJ2-7 gives the full variable domain: SQTIHQWPATLVQPVGSPLSLECTVEGTSNPNLYWYRQAAGRGLQLLFYSVGIGQISSEVPQNLSASRPQDRQFILSSKKLLLSDSGFYLCAWSHANMPYFGPGTRLTVT.